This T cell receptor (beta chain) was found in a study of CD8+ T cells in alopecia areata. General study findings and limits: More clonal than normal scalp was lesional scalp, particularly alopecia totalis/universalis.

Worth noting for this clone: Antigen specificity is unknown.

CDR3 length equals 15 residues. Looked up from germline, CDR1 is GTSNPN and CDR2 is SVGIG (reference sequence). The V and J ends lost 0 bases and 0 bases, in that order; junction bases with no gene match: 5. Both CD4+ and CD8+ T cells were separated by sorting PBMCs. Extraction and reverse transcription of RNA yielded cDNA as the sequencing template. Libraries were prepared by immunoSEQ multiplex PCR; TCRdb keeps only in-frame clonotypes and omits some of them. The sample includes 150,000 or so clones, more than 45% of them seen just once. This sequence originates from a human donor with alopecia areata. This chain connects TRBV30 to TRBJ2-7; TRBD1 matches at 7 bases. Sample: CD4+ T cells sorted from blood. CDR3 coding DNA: TGTGCCTGGAGTGTAAACAGGGGCCACTCCTACGAGCAGTACTTC. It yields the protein CAWSVNRGHSYEQYF. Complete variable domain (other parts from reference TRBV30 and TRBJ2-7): SQTIHQWPATLVQPVGSPLSLECTVEGTSNPNLYWYRQAAGRGLQLLFYSVGIGQISSEVPQNLSASRPQDRQFILSSKKLLLSDSGFYLCAWSVNRGHSYEQYFGPGTRLTVT.